Shown below are 24 T cell receptor beta chains from a single sample sequenced in a study of beta chain features in type 1 diabetes. Sequenced material consisted of expressed TCRB transcripts (all of the isolated RNA was reverse transcribed). Assay: immunoSEQ multiplex PCR; the TCRdb copy retains only in-frame clones and omits some. The sample carries roughly 300,000 clones, approximately 14% recorded once. Whole-study findings and limits: All four CD4+ subsets from Type 1 diabetes patients carried moderately but significantly shorter TCRB CDR3s.

Their antigens remain unidentified. Sequenced material: naive CD4+ T cells from blood. The receptors were sampled from a man aged 25 to 40 with type 1 diabetes.

This clone has more than one count but fewer than ten. The rearrangement uses TRBV18 and TRBJ1-1; no definite D call. Germline values: CDR1 KGHSH, CDR2 LQKENI. CDR3 length equals 15 residues. V dropped 2 bases and J dropped 6 bases, with 16 bases sitting between them. The CDR3 loop is CASSPSYGEAAEAFF. CDR3 coding DNA: TGTGCCAGCTCACCAAGTTACGGGGAAGCAGCTGAAGCTTTCTTT.

The DNA for the CDR3 is TGTGCCATCAGTGAGTCGGGGACAGGTGGTCATGAGCAGTACTTC. Translating it yields CAISESGTGGHEQYF. The chain combines TRBV10-3 with TRBJ2-7; TRBD1 matches at 8 bases. The ends lost 0 bases at V and 7 bases at J; junction bases unmatched: 8. This CDR3 has 15 amino acids. Per germline, CDR1 ENHRY and CDR2 SYGVKD.

The DNA for the CDR3 is TGTGCCTGGAGGGACAGGGGGAATCAGCCCCAGCATTTT. Translating it yields CAWRDRGNQPQHF. V gene TRBV30 combines with J gene TRBJ1-5; 10 bases fit TRBD1. Germline assignment: CDR1 GTSNPN and CDR2 SVGIG (reference sequence). This CDR3 has 13 residues. The trim removed 3 bases at V and 4 bases at J, leaving 0 bases unmatched.

The chain recombines TRBV5-4 with TRBJ2-2; 8 positions agree with TRBD2. Germline assignment: CDR1 SGHNT and CDR2 YYREEE (reference sequence). The CDR3 is made up of 15 amino acids. The junction had 7 bases not matched to a gene; V was cut back by 4 bases and J by 5 bases. The CDR3 sequence is CASSPRGLETGELFF. In DNA form, the CDR3 reads TGTGCCAGCAGCCCGAGGGGACTAGAGACCGGGGAGCTGTTTTTT.

This clone has only a few counts. At one of its ends the junction is not consistent with the germline gene, which may arise from a read error. J is TRBJ2-5 and V is TRBV7-9, with no clear D. This CDR3 has 12 residues. Germline assignment: CDR1 SEHNR and CDR2 FQNEAQ (reference sequence). CDR3 region: CASSLSSEAQYF. CDR3 nucleotide sequence: TGTGCCAGCAGCTTGAGTTCAGAGGCCCAGTACTTC. The full variable domain, with the rest looked up from reference TRBV7-9 and TRBJ2-5, is DTGVSQNPRHKITKRGQNVTFRCDPISEHNRLYWYRQTLGQGPEFLTYFQNEAQLEKSRLLSDRFSAERPKGSFSTLEIQRTEQGDSAMYLCASSLSSEAQYFGPGTRLLVL.

This clone turned up a few times. Here the CDR3 DNA reads TGTGCCAGCAGGGCGGACAGGGCAGGCAATCAGCCCCAGCATTTT. The encoded protein is CASRADRAGNQPQHF. The chain links TRBV2 to TRBJ1-5; 8 positions agree with TRBD1. V lost 6 bases and J lost 2; bases outside the gene matches: 6. CDR1 and CDR2 from the germline V gene are SNHLY and FYNNEI. This CDR3 is built from 15 residues. Using reference TRBV2 and TRBJ1-5 for the parts outside the CDR3, the full variable domain is EPEVTQTPSHQVTQMGQEVILRCVPISNHLYFYWYRQILGQKVEFLVSFYNNEISEKSEIFDDQFSVERPDGSNFTLKIRSTKLEDSAMYFCASRADRAGNQPQHFGDGTRLSIL.

The chain combines TRBV6-5 with TRBJ2-1; 8 bases agree with TRBD2. The CDR3 length is 13 residues. J was trimmed by 5 bases and V by 10 bases; bases with no gene match: 7. In germline, CDR1 is MNHEY, CDR2 SVGAGI. The CDR3 protein is CATTSGIDNEQFF. Written as DNA, the CDR3 is TGTGCCACCACTAGCGGTATCGACAATGAGCAGTTCTTC.

The rearrangement links TRBV5-1 to TRBJ1-1, with 10 bases matching TRBD1. Trimming removed 4 bases from V and 2 bases from J; junction bases left unmatched: 2. Germline V CDR1 and CDR2: SGHRS, YFSETQ. This CDR3 has 14 residues. The CDR3 sequence: CASSRQGANTEAFF. The CDR3 coding sequence is TGCGCCAGCAGCCGACAGGGGGCTAACACTGAAGCTTTCTTT.

The J gene is TRBJ1-2, the V gene TRBV29-1; 10 bases map to TRBD1. CDR3 size: 15 residues. Germline V gene lookup returns CDR1 SQVTM and CDR2 ANQGSEA. V trimming: 0 bases; J trimming: 8 bases; junction bases outside the gene matches: 9. CDR3 protein: CSVEDRRQGASGYTF. CDR3 bases: TGCAGCGTTGAAGATAGAAGACAGGGGGCAAGCGGCTACACCTTC.

This rearrangement joins TRBV6-4 to TRBJ2-5, with 7 bases identical to TRBD2. This CDR3 region has 13 residues. The germline V gene encodes CDR1 MRHNA and CDR2 SNTAGT. The junction had 9 bases not matched to a gene; V was cut back by 6 bases and J by 8 bases. CDR3 DNA sequence: TGTGCCAGCAGAGTAAACCGCGGGAGAACCCAGTACTTC. Its protein is CASRVNRGRTQYF.

The gene calls are TRBV28 and TRBJ2-1, with TRBD1 identical over 11 bases. Germline CDR1 MDHEN, CDR2 SYDVKM. Losses at the gene ends were 2 bases for V and 15 bases for J; bases not matched to a gene: 3. The CDR3 is made up of 12 amino acids. CDR3 sequence: CASSLTGTGGFF. The CDR3 DNA follows: TGTGCCAGCAGTTTAACCGGGACAGGGGGGTTCTTC.

The table lists this clone with a few counts. CDR3 DNA sequence: TGCGCCAGCAGCCAAGATTTCGAGTGGGACAGCTCTGGGGCCAACGTCCTGACTTTC. Protein: CASSQDFEWDSSGANVLTF. The rearrangement uses TRBV4-3 and TRBJ2-6; the match to TRBD1 covers 7 bases. The CDR3 consists of 19 residues. From germline, CDR1 is LGHNA and CDR2 YSLEER. J was trimmed by 0 bases and V by 0 bases; bases with no gene match: 8.

This chain's CDR3 is CASSQGRAIGGSTDTQYF. The CDR3 DNA follows: TGTGCCAGCAGCCAGGGCCGGGCCATCGGGGGAAGCACAGATACGCAGTATTTT. This chain links TRBV11-2 with TRBJ2-3; D is possibly TRBD2 (6 bases). The V and J ends lost 5 bases and 0 bases respectively, with 21 bases between them. This CDR3 comprises 18 residues. The germline V gene has CDR1 SGHAT and CDR2 FQNNGV.

This chain connects TRBV15 to TRBJ2-2; 9 bases fit TRBD2. This CDR3 has 16 residues. Unmatched junction bases numbered 9, after V lost 3 bases and J lost 7 bases. From germline, CDR1 is LNHNV and CDR2 YYDKDF (reference sequence). For the CDR3, the DNA is TGTGCCACCAGCAGCCCCCAAGTTAGCGGGAGCGGGGAGCTGTTTTTT. It specifies CATSSPQVSGSGELFF.

CDR3 residues: CASSVDSSKGTQHF. CDR3 DNA: TGTGCCAGCAGCGTGGACAGCAGTAAGGGGACCCAGCATTTT. V usage is TRBV9 and J usage is TRBJ1-5; maybe TRBD1 (6 bases). The CDR3 extends over 14 amino acids. Germline V CDR1 and CDR2: SGDLS, YYNGEE. V dropped 2 bases and J dropped 11 bases, with 17 bases sitting between them.

This chain connects TRBV7-2 to TRBJ2-7; D is perhaps TRBD1 (5 bases). Germline loops: CDR1 SGHTA, CDR2 FQGNSA. V lost 3 bases and J lost 2, with 8 bases in between. CDR3 length equals 13 residues. The CDR3 sequence is CASSFTGAYEQYF. The CDR3 coding sequence is TGTGCCAGCAGCTTTACAGGTGCCTACGAGCAGTACTTC.

The CDR3 bases are TGTGCCAGCAGCACCGACAGGGCCGGGGCCAACGTCCTGACTTTC. It codes for CASSTDRAGANVLTF. The chain employs TRBV7-2 and TRBJ2-6; 7 bases fit TRBD1. The V and J ends lost 5 bases and 4 bases, in that order; junction bases with no gene match: 5. The CDR3 runs to 15 residues. CDR1 and CDR2 (germline): SGHTA, FQGNSA.

The chain links TRBV27 to TRBJ1-2; 8 bases match TRBD1. Germline V CDR1 and CDR2: MNHEY, SMNVEV (reference sequence). This CDR3 has 13 residues. The V and J ends lost 3 bases and 3 bases, in that order; junction bases with no gene match: 0. The CDR3 spells CASSLTGDYGYTF. As DNA, the CDR3 is TGTGCCAGCAGTTTGACAGGGGACTATGGCTACACCTTC.

This sequence joins TRBV6-1 and TRBJ1-2; D call uncertain. This CDR3 is built from 13 residues. Germline-derived CDR1 and CDR2 are MNHNS and SASEGT. The V end was cut by 5 bases, the J end by 2 bases, with 9 bases between. The DNA of the CDR3 is TGTGCCAGCAGTTTCGACATGAACTATGGCTACACCTTC. Its protein product is CASSFDMNYGYTF.

This clone occurred a few times. The J gene is TRBJ2-7, the V gene TRBV7-8; TRBD1 agrees at 9 bases. Germline CDR1 SGHVS, CDR2 FQNEAQ. This CDR3 spans 16 amino acids. V shed 1 base and J 2 bases; nucleotides not matched to a gene: 6. Written as DNA, the CDR3 is TGTGCCAGCAGCTTAGTGGGACAGGGTTCGCCCTACGAGCAGTACTTC. It codes for CASSLVGQGSPYEQYF. Full variable domain (rest looked up from reference TRBV7-8 and TRBJ2-7): GAGVSQSPRYKVAKRGQDVALRCDPISGHVSLFWYQQALGQGPEFLTYFQNEAQLDKSGLPSDRFFAERPEGSVSTLKIQRTQQEDSAVYLCASSLVGQGSPYEQYFGPGTRLTVT.

Only a few counts were recorded for this clone. V and J are TRBV18 and TRBJ2-1; 9 bases are shared with TRBD2. The CDR3 extends over 15 amino acids. Germline-derived CDR1 and CDR2 are KGHSH and LQKENI. The V segment lost 3 bases and the J segment 10 bases; nucleotides outside the gene matches: 10. CDR3 region: CASSPGASGNYEQFF. For the CDR3, the DNA is TGTGCCAGCTCACCGGGGGCTAGCGGGAACTACGAGCAGTTCTTC.

This clone has a handful of counts. This chain links TRBV28 with TRBJ2-7; the D gene is possibly TRBD1 (6 bases). Germline CDR1 is MDHEN and CDR2 is SYDVKM. Trimming took off 6 bases at V and 5 bases at J, with 14 bases between the two ends. CDR3 length: 13 residues. The CDR3 protein is CASRPQGLDEQYF. DNA of the CDR3: TGTGCCAGCAGACCTCAGGGGTTAGACGAGCAGTACTTC.

The chain has TRBV5-1 and TRBJ2-7; 10 nucleotides agree with TRBD1. The CDR3 extends over 16 amino acids. The V segment lost 1 base and the J segment 3 bases; nucleotides outside the gene matches: 7. The germline CDR1 and CDR2 sequences are SGHRS and YFSETQ. The CDR3 sequence is CASSLNPGTGVYEQYF. Here the CDR3 DNA reads TGCGCCAGCAGCTTGAATCCCGGGACAGGGGTCTACGAGCAGTACTTC.

This clone was counted only a few times. The genes are TRBV30 and TRBJ2-1, with D perhaps matching TRBD2 (6 bases). The CDR3 extends over 14 amino acids. The germline V and J ends were trimmed by 4 bases and 3 bases, with 13 bases remaining between them. In germline, CDR1 is GTSNPN, CDR2 SVGIG (reference sequence). As DNA, the CDR3 is TGTGCCTGGACCACTAGCTTTTTCTACAATGAGCAGTTCTTC. Translation gives CAWTTSFFYNEQFF.